This T cell receptor (beta chain) was retrieved from a study of cytomegalovirus exposure and HLA in healthy donors. With regard to this clone: Its antigen is not identified.

13 Jbeta primers and 60 Vbeta primers were used for the PCR. Authors' data handling: Unique TCR beta chains totaled some 80 million in a later count, with about 11 million of them shared. The assay was immunoSEQ multiplex PCR, and TCRdb's table has in-frame clones only and misses some. That table furnishes V, J and clone size, whereas the DNA furnished D and trimming. The sample gives 150,000 or so clones, around 85% of which show up once; 1.3% is in the top ten. The study, taken as a whole, reports: Versus the approximately 670-donor mean, an Asian-associated ancestry cluster reportedly showed fewer N-insertions in a later analysis. The HLA-A and HLA-B alleles of most subjects were reportedly predicted accurately from TCR beta sequences. A few CMV-associated chains proved CMV antigen-specific in vitro.

V was cut by 0 bases and J by 2 bases, with 14 bases left in between. Germline CDR1 and CDR2: GTSNPN and SVGIG (reference sequence). The CDR3 contains 16 residues. The sample taken for sequencing was PBMCs. This clonotype was obtained from a man aged 45-65 years in good health and CMV-seropositive. J is TRBJ1-5 and V is TRBV30; a possible D gene is TRBD1 (6 bases). DNA for the CDR3: TGTGCCTGGAGTGTAGTTGGCAGGGGAGGCAATCAGCCCCAGCATTTT. The encoded protein is CAWSVVGRGGNQPQHF.